One sample yielded the 18 T cell receptor beta chains listed below, sequenced in a study of CD8 T cells in Susac syndrome. Random hexamers were used to reverse transcribe an amount of about 0.45 to 1 ug RNA. MiXCR was run by TCRdb on the immunoSEQ multiplex PCR reads, yielding one entry per CDR3 protein. The repertoire includes around 140,000 distinct CDR3 sequences, roughly 95% of them detected once, and about 0.11% sits in the top ten. Specimen: CD4+ T cells from PBMCs. These receptors were collected from a human donor with multiple sclerosis.

This clonotype was seen only once. V is TRBV19 and J is TRBJ1-5; D remains unclear. V lost 7 bases and J lost 0, with 7 bases in between. From germline, CDR1 is LNHDA and CDR2 SQIVND (reference sequence). The CDR3 is 13 amino acids. CDR3 sequence (DNA): TGTGCCAGTAAAGGTAATAGCAATCAGCCCCAGCATTTT. Residues: CASKGNSNQPQHF.

The rearrangement uses TRBV29-1 and TRBJ2-5; 7 bases align to TRBD1. Germline trimming cut 6 bases from V and 5 bases from J; bases unmatched to any gene: 9. The CDR3 runs 13 residues. Germline CDR1 reads SQVTM; CDR2 reads ANQGSEA. The DNA of the CDR3 is TGCAGCGTCGCTCCGACAGGGCGGGAGACCCAGTACTTC. Protein product: CSVAPTGRETQYF.

The chain joins TRBV20-1 to TRBJ2-5, with D possibly being TRBD1 (6 bases). Germline V CDR1 and CDR2: DFQATT, SNEGSKA (reference sequence). Trimming removed 6 bases at V and 5 bases at J, with 16 bases between. This CDR3 comprises 13 residues. The CDR3 reads CSADRTTGETQYF. DNA of the CDR3: TGCAGTGCCGACAGGACCACAGGGGAGACCCAGTACTTC.

The chain recombines TRBV23-1 with TRBJ1-1; 8 positions match TRBD1. TRBV23-1 is annotated as an ORF whose role is uncertain. This CDR3 contains 15 residues. V gave up 4 bases and J gave up 3 bases; unmatched junction bases: 7. The CDR3 DNA follows: TGCGCCAGCAGTCGTAACGGACAGGGAGACACTGAAGCTTTCTTT. The encoded protein is CASSRNGQGDTEAFF.

V and J are TRBV30 and TRBJ2-2; D perhaps matches TRBD2 (5 bases). The ends were cut back, 0 bases at V and 6 bases at J, with 8 bases in the middle. Germline-derived CDR1 and CDR2 are GTSNPN and SVGIG (reference sequence). CDR3 length: 13 amino acids. Here the CDR3 reads CAWSVLVSGELFF. The CDR3 nucleotides read TGTGCCTGGAGTGTACTAGTCTCCGGGGAGCTGTTTTTT.

This clonotype has just a few counts. V is TRBV7-2 and J is TRBJ2-3; TRBD2 aligns across 8 bases. CDR1 is SGHTA, CDR2 FQGNSA, per germline. The CDR3 is made up of 17 amino acids. The J segment lost 2 bases and the V segment lost 6 bases, leaving 13 bases of the junction unmatched. The CDR3 sequence is CASSPGPGLGPTDTQYF. The CDR3 DNA sequence: TGTGCCAGCAGTCCTGGACCGGGACTAGGGCCCACAGATACGCAGTATTTT.

The chain recombines TRBV28 with TRBJ2-3; no firm D call. In germline, CDR1 is MDHEN, CDR2 SYDVKM. The ends were cut back, 5 bases at V and 4 bases at J, with 7 bases in the middle. This CDR3 contains 12 residues. This CDR3 is CASSGYSDTQYF. CDR3 coding DNA: TGTGCCAGCAGTGGATACTCAGATACGCAGTATTTT.

This rearrangement joins TRBV29-1 to TRBJ2-7; 9 bases align to TRBD2. CDR1 SQVTM and CDR2 ANQGSEA come from the germline V gene. The CDR3 consists of 13 residues. J lost 3 bases, V lost 7 bases, and 7 bases had no gene match. CDR3 in amino acids: CSATLAGLYEQYF. The CDR3 DNA is TGCAGCGCGACGCTAGCGGGACTCTACGAGCAGTACTTC.

The rearrangement joins TRBV18 to TRBJ2-5; D is perhaps TRBD2 (5 bases). The length of the CDR3 is 13 residues. Trimming removed 6 bases from V and 5 bases from J, with 13 bases in between. Germline V lookup: CDR1 KGHSH, CDR2 LQKENI. The CDR3 DNA is TGTGCCAGCTCTTGGTTAAGGGAGGAGACCCAGTACTTC. It yields the protein CASSWLREETQYF.

The J gene is TRBJ2-1, the V gene TRBV9; D may be TRBD2 (6 bases). Germline CDR1 SGDLS, CDR2 YYNGEE. V lost 3 bases to trimming and J lost 7 bases, with 17 bases between them. The CDR3 spans 15 residues. CDR3 amino acids: CASSGGLGVRNEQFF. Written as DNA, the CDR3 is TGTGCCAGCAGCGGGGGACTGGGGGTGAGGAATGAGCAGTTCTTC. The full variable domain, in which reference TRBV9 and TRBJ2-1 provide the parts outside the CDR3, is DSGVTQTPKHLITATGQRVTLRCSPRSGDLSVYWYQQSLDQGLQFLIQYYNGEERAKGNILERFSAQQFPDLHSELNLSSLELGDSALYFCASSGGLGVRNEQFFGPGTRLTVL.

V gene TRBV27 combines with J gene TRBJ2-4; D unclear. CDR1 and CDR2 from the germline V gene are MNHEY and SMNVEV (reference sequence). Deletions cut 6 bases from V and 1 base from J, with 16 bases between. This CDR3 is 16 amino acids long. The CDR3 sequence: CASSDVWFTAKNIQYF. The CDR3 DNA follows: TGTGCCAGCAGCGACGTTTGGTTTACGGCCAAAAACATTCAGTACTTC.

V and J are TRBV12-3 or TRBV12-4 and TRBJ1-3, with D hard to call. The CDR3 runs 12 residues. The germline V and J ends were trimmed by 4 bases and 8 bases, with 9 bases remaining between them. The CDR3 bases are TGTGCCAGCAGTTCCGACGCATACACCATATATTTT. Its protein is CASSSDAYTIYF.

The V and J genes are TRBV5-1 and TRBJ1-1; no firm D call. Germline loops: CDR1 SGHRS, CDR2 YFSETQ. The V end was cut by 1 base, the J end by 4 bases, with 14 bases between. The CDR3 has 15 amino acids. CDR3 loop: CASSLSGPSGTEAFF. In DNA form, the CDR3 reads TGCGCCAGCAGCTTGTCGGGTCCGAGTGGCACTGAAGCTTTCTTT.

Of note for this clonotype: At one end the junction does not follow the germline gene, possibly because of a read error. The J gene is TRBJ2-1, the V gene TRBV11-2; 9 positions agree with TRBD2. CDR1 and CDR2 from the germline V gene are SGHAT and FQNNGV. The CDR3 runs 14 residues. In DNA, the CDR3 is TGTGCCAGCAGCTCTAGCGGGGCTTCTAAGTTGGCACAATTC. It yields the protein CASSSSGASKLAQF.

The V and J genes are TRBV20-1 and TRBJ2-3; D ambiguous. V dropped 0 bases and J dropped 1 base, with 11 bases sitting between them. The CDR3 is made up of 15 amino acids. From germline, CDR1 is DFQATT and CDR2 SNEGSKA (reference sequence). The CDR3 reads CSARDVSIGTDTQYF. CDR3 bases: TGCAGTGCTAGAGATGTCTCTATAGGCACAGATACGCAGTATTTT.

The chain employs TRBV15 and TRBJ2-3, with TRBD2 identical over 10 bases. CDR1 and CDR2 from the germline V gene are LNHNV and YYDKDF (reference sequence). The V gene end was trimmed by 2 bases and the J gene end by 2 bases; junction bases not matched to a gene: 7. This CDR3 has 17 residues. In DNA form, the CDR3 reads TGTGCCACCAGCAGAAAGTATAGCGGGAGGCCCACAGATACGCAGTATTTT. Amino acids: CATSRKYSGRPTDTQYF.

The gene calls are TRBV20-1 and TRBJ1-1; perhaps TRBD1 as D (5 bases). Germline V CDR1 and CDR2: DFQATT, SNEGSKA (reference sequence). The CDR3 totals 13 residues. Trimming took off 3 bases at V and 4 bases at J, with 12 bases between the two ends. The CDR3 DNA reads TGCAGTGCTAGCTTGGGGGTGGGCACTGAAGCTTTCTTT. Amino acid sequence: CSASLGVGTEAFF.

The J gene is TRBJ2-1, the V gene TRBV7-2; no firm D call. V lost 5 bases to trimming and J lost 8 bases, with 13 bases between them. Germline V gene lookup returns CDR1 SGHTA and CDR2 FQGNSA. CDR3 size: 13 residues. In DNA form, the CDR3 reads TGTGCCAGCAGCAGCCTGGGTGGCTATGAGCAGTTCTTC. It translates to CASSSLGGYEQFF.